These 10 T cell receptor beta chains originate from one sample sequenced in a study of cytomegalovirus exposure and HLA in healthy donors. Only in-frame clones appear in the TCRdb table, and some are missing; sequencing was by immunoSEQ multiplex PCR. This sample has 150,000 to 200,000 clones, with roughly 96% found just once. The sequenced material came from PBMCs. These receptors all come from a woman aged 18-35 years in good health and CMV-seronegative.

CDR3 amino acids: CASSSAGRSYNEQFF. Written as DNA, the CDR3 is TGTGCCAGCAGTTCCGCGGGGAGGTCCTACAATGAGCAGTTCTTC. This chain connects TRBV2 to TRBJ2-1, with D maybe TRBD2 (6 bases). Germline lookup yields CDR1 SNHLY and CDR2 FYNNEI. The CDR3 extends over 15 amino acids. Between the trimmed V and J ends, which lost 5 bases and 1 base, there was a span of 12 bases.

This clone has just one count. V and J are TRBV21-1 and TRBJ2-2; TRBD2 was called by the table and not checked on the DNA. TRBV21-1 is described as a pseudogene. CDR3 length: 13 amino acids. The CDR3 region has the DNA TGTGCCAGCAGCGCCGAGAGTACCGGGGAGCTGTTTTTT. It specifies CASSAESTGELFF.

The rearrangement links TRBV7-3 to TRBJ2-1, with D perhaps matching TRBD2 (6 bases). The CDR3 contains 16 residues. Per germline, CDR1 SGHTA and CDR2 FQGTGA. The V end lost 2 bases, the J end lost 0 bases, and 11 bases lay between the germline ends. The CDR3 loop is CASSLGGYGSYNEQFF. CDR3 bases: TGTGCCAGCAGCTTAGGGGGGTATGGCTCCTACAATGAGCAGTTCTTC.

The gene calls are TRBV27 and TRBJ2-1; the match to TRBD2 covers 12 bases. CDR3 length equals 14 residues. CDR1 is MNHEY and CDR2 is SMNVEV in the germline V gene (reference sequence). V shed 7 bases and J 5 bases; nucleotides not matched to a gene: 3. The CDR3 DNA follows: TGTGCCAGCACTCTAGCGGGGGGGCACAATGAGCAGTTCTTC. Amino acids: CASTLAGGHNEQFF.

This sequence joins TRBV30 and TRBJ1-2; 10 bases agree with TRBD1. Germline CDR1 is GTSNPN and CDR2 is SVGIG (reference sequence). Germline trimming cut 5 bases from V and 8 bases from J; bases unmatched to any gene: 14. The CDR3 loop spans 15 amino acids. DNA for the CDR3: TGTGCCTGGGGAAGACAGGGGGCGCGTCCTCGGGGCTACACCTTC. Encoded protein: CAWGRQGARPRGYTF.

The chain links TRBV9 to TRBJ2-1; TRBD2 agrees at 9 bases. The CDR3 is made up of 19 amino acids. J was trimmed by 6 bases and V by 0 bases; bases with no gene match: 16. CDR1 and CDR2 (germline): SGDLS, YYNGEE. The CDR3 nucleotides are TGTGCCAGCAGCGTAGCGAGGTCTGGCGGGGGGGCACTGTTCAATGAGCAGTTCTTC. As protein: CASSVARSGGGALFNEQFF.

In this sample, this clone turned up once. This chain connects TRBV9 to TRBJ2-1; 11 nucleotides align to TRBD2. The CDR3 spans 18 residues. Germline V gives CDR1 SGDLS, CDR2 YYNGEE. The junction had 15 bases not matched to a gene; V was cut back by 0 bases and J by 10 bases. The CDR3 sequence: CASSVETSGGSRGDEQFF. The DNA of the CDR3 is TGTGCCAGCAGCGTAGAAACTAGCGGGGGATCGCGAGGGGACGAGCAGTTCTTC. The full variable domain, with the rest looked up from reference TRBV9 and TRBJ2-1, is DSGVTQTPKHLITATGQRVTLRCSPRSGDLSVYWYQQSLDQGLQFLIQYYNGEERAKGNILERFSAQQFPDLHSELNLSSLELGDSALYFCASSVETSGGSRGDEQFFGPGTRLTVL.

The V gene is TRBV5-4, the J gene TRBJ2-7; TRBD1 might be the D (5 bases). CDR1 is SGHNT and CDR2 is YYREEE in the germline V gene (reference sequence). The V and J ends lost 3 bases and 5 bases respectively, with 12 bases between them. The CDR3 sequence is 13 residues long. The CDR3 region is CASSWGRVNEQYF. DNA of the CDR3: TGTGCCAGCAGCTGGGGCAGGGTAAACGAGCAGTACTTC.

V and J are TRBV25-1 and TRBJ1-4; D not certain. The CDR3 extends over 14 amino acids. Germline CDR1 is MGHDK and CDR2 is SYGVNS. Trimming left V 3 bases short and J 8 bases short, with 13 bases between. In nucleotides, the CDR3 is TGTGCCAGCAGTGACAGGAGGGTAGGGGAAAAACTGTTTTTT. As protein: CASSDRRVGEKLFF.

This sequence joins TRBV30 and TRBJ1-5; D call uncertain. The CDR3 is 14 amino acids. Germline V gene lookup returns CDR1 GTSNPN and CDR2 SVGIG (reference sequence). Trimming removed 0 bases at V and 7 bases at J, with 13 bases between. The CDR3 here is CAWSVSGVRQPQHF. As DNA, the CDR3 is TGTGCCTGGAGTGTAAGCGGGGTGCGGCAGCCCCAGCATTTT.